This passage covers 8 T cell receptor beta chains from one sample sequenced in a study of blood T cell repertoires in COVID-19. Clones were sequenced by immunoSEQ multiplex PCR, and TCRdb holds only the in-frame ones, with some missing. This table has approximately 300,000 clones, approximately 87% appearing once. The source material was PBMCs or T cells enriched from blood (not recorded which). Source of these receptors: a woman in her 30s who had recovered from COVID-19.

The rearrangement links TRBV28 to TRBJ1-1; possibly TRBD1 for D (6 bases). Germline V lookup: CDR1 MDHEN, CDR2 SYDVKM. The CDR3 is 16 amino acids. V dropped 6 bases and J dropped 5 bases, with 22 bases sitting between them. The DNA of the CDR3 is TGTGCCAGCAGGGGCCCAGGGGTTAGGAGGCAAACTGAAGCTTTCTTT. Amino acids: CASRGPGVRRQTEAFF.

The J gene is TRBJ2-7, the V gene TRBV5-1; the D gene is possibly TRBD2 (7 bases). Deletions cut 0 bases from V and 4 bases from J, with 14 bases between. Germline V gives CDR1 SGHRS, CDR2 YFSETQ. The CDR3 runs to 15 residues. The CDR3 here is CASSLVRGARYEQYF. Here the CDR3 DNA reads TGCGCCAGCAGCTTGGTCCGGGGGGCCAGGTACGAGCAGTACTTC. Together with reference TRBV5-1 and TRBJ2-7, the CDR3 gives the full variable domain: KAGVTQTPRYLIKTRGQQVTLSCSPISGHRSVSWYQQTPGQGLQFLFEYFSETQRNKGNFPGRFSGRQFSNSRSEMNVSTLELGDSALYLCASSLVRGARYEQYFGPGTRLTVT.

The chain joins TRBV27 to TRBJ1-1, with a tentative D call TRBD1 (6 bases). CDR3 length equals 15 residues. V lost 5 bases and J 1 base, leaving 14 bases between the germline ends. CDR1 is MNHEY, CDR2 SMNVEV, per germline (reference sequence). The CDR3 nucleotides read TGTGCCAGCAGTCCTTGGGGACAACCGAACACTGAAGCTTTCTTT. It specifies CASSPWGQPNTEAFF.

This clone was seen more than once but under ten times. The chain is built from TRBV6-1 and TRBJ2-7; 10 bases fit TRBD1. Germline V gene sequence: CDR1 MNHNS, CDR2 SASEGT. The CDR3 totals 18 residues. Losses at the gene ends were 2 bases for V and 0 bases for J; bases not matched to a gene: 10. The CDR3 DNA sequence: TGTGCCAGCAGTGAATCGGGACAGGGGCCCGAGTTCTCCTACGAGCAGTACTTC. Encoded protein: CASSESGQGPEFSYEQYF.

V usage is TRBV5-6 and J usage is TRBJ1-2; 7 nucleotides agree with TRBD1. V was clipped by 2 bases and J by 1 base; unmatched bases: 2. The CDR3 sequence is 14 residues long. CDR1 and CDR2 (germline): SGHDT, YYEEEE. CDR3 sequence reads: CASSFPGGNYGYTF. For the CDR3, the DNA is TGTGCCAGCAGCTTCCCAGGGGGTAACTATGGCTACACCTTC.

The J gene is TRBJ1-2, the V gene TRBV18, with TRBD1 matching 7 bases. Germline V CDR1 and CDR2: KGHSH, LQKENI. With 2 bases clipped from V and 5 bases from J, the junction kept 8 bases outside the gene matches. This CDR3 spans 15 amino acids. This CDR3 is CASSPNTGTAYGYTF. DNA for the CDR3: TGTGCCAGCTCACCAAATACTGGGACAGCTTATGGCTACACCTTC.

This rearrangement joins TRBV4-3 to TRBJ2-7; possible D gene TRBD1, 5 bases. This CDR3 region has 14 residues. Germline V lookup: CDR1 LGHNA, CDR2 YSLEER. The V end was cut by 0 bases, the J end by 4 bases, with 10 bases between. The CDR3 region has the DNA TGCGCCAGCAGCCAAGATTCAGGGTCTTACGAGCAGTACTTC. As protein: CASSQDSGSYEQYF.

The chain combines TRBV6-5 with TRBJ1-4, with a weak D call TRBD1 (5 bases). The CDR3 spans 14 residues. V shed 8 bases and J shed 13 bases, with 23 bases lying between them. From germline, CDR1 is MNHEY and CDR2 SVGAGI. The CDR3 spells CASRSTRGVGLLFF. In DNA form, the CDR3 reads TGTGCCAGCCGATCCACACGGGGGGTTGGGCTACTGTTTTTT.